This T cell receptor (beta chain) was captured in a study of blood T cell repertoires in COVID-19. Study context: Italy, Spain and the United States were the sources of the convalescent and acute COVID-19 samples.

Exposed enrollees encountered a COVID-19 case at some point within 2 weeks before study entry. The assay was immunoSEQ multiplex PCR, and TCRdb's table has in-frame clones only and misses some. Among almost 350,000 clones listed, 88% were seen once. Sequenced: PBMCs or T cells enriched from blood (not recorded which). This receptor was obtained from a woman aged 30 to 39 who had been exposed to COVID-19.

The chain's CDR3 is CASSPPGFRAGALYEQYF. In DNA form, the CDR3 reads TGTGCCAGCTCACCACCGGGTTTCAGAGCGGGTGCGCTCTACGAGCAGTACTTC. The V call is TRBV18, the J call TRBJ2-7, with D tentatively TRBD2 (6 bases). The CDR3 is made up of 18 amino acids. The germline V gene has CDR1 KGHSH and CDR2 LQKENI. V shed 0 bases and J shed 3 bases, with 21 bases lying between them. Variable domain in full (rest from reference TRBV18 and TRBJ2-7): NAGVMQNPRHLVRRRGQEARLRCSPMKGHSHVYWYRQLPEEGLKFMVYLQKENIIDESGMPKERFSAEFPKEGPSILRIQQVVRGDSAAYFCASSPPGFRAGALYEQYFGPGTRLTVT.